Described below is a single T cell receptor delta chain sequence and its context. No antigen is known for it. A far larger clone is just one base off, so this is likely a read error. Other DNA variants within this sample encode the same CDR3. The data were taken from a study of Vγ9Vδ2 T cells in congenital toxoplasmosis (dated by TCRdb to the early 2020s). Regarding the complete study: The diagnosis of congenital toxoplasmosis relied on IgG, IgM and IgA serology, Western blot and an in-house interferon-gamma release assay. In this study, researchers looked at the gamma and delta chain CDR3 repertoires of sorted blood gammadelta T cells, comparing infants congenitally infected with T. gondii against uninfected infants. Infant repertoires were sequenced at 2 months after birth and at 1 year of age. TCR sequencing covered roughly five infected and more than 9 uninfected infants at 2 months, plus 3 infected and 4 uninfected infants at 1 year. Results and caveats for the whole study, not just this receptor: Two months was the earliest age with enough suitable sample material for TCR repertoire analysis, so newborn repertoires were not sequenced. At 2 months, infected infants appeared to have fewer N additions in TRGV9 and TRDV2 CDR3s than uninfected infants, particularly in TRDV2-TRDJ1 sequences. Among approximately 2-month-old infants, germline-encoded fetal-type TRDV2 CDR3 sequences seemed to show up more often in infected than in uninfected infants, which suggests an in utero expansion footprint. High prevalence of a public TRGV9 clonotype was observed in both infected and uninfected infants. At 1 year of age, repertoire differences between infected and uninfected infants were less clear than at 2 months.

Based on the germline V gene, the CDR1 and CDR2 sequences are GEAIGNYY and EKD. The CDR3 runs 16 residues from the cysteine to the phenylalanine. Only the CDR3 part of the read is kept: 48 bases, read in frame from the first base. For this chain, trimming is 3 bases at the V end and 4 bases at the J end, and the number of junction bases without a gene match is 4. The same treatment, consisting of spiramycin and/or pyrimethamine plus sulfadiazine plus folinic acid, was given to mothers of infected and uninfected infants alike. All infants, infected and uninfected, were born by term delivery after more than 37 weeks of gestation. Around 1 mL of blood was processed into PBMCs by Lymphoprep gradient centrifugation, then cryopreserved in liquid nitrogen and shipped to Belgium. After thawing, the PBMCs were labeled with Zombie NIR viability dye and stained with antibodies against CD3, TCR gammadelta, Vgamma9 and Vdelta2. A FACSAria III was used to sort CD3+ TCRgammadelta+ T cells, reaching a mean purity of roughly 98%. For each sample, RNA was extracted from roughly 10,000 sorted gammadelta T cells with the RNeasy Micro Kit. Each infant was born to a mother who had been enrolled with a primary T. gondii infection during pregnancy. Peripheral blood samples from the infants were taken at an outpatient microbiology and virology center in Pavia, Italy.

Using SuperScript II, cDNA was generated through template-switch reverse transcription, with TRGC- and TRDC-specific primers combined in a single tube. The TRGC primer was designed so that it binds both the TRGC1 and the TRGC2 constant genes. Amplification of TRG and TRD was done with the KAPA Real-Time Library Amplification Kit, and AMPure XP beads were used for purification between steps. Index PCR with the Nextera XT Index Kit was used to attach Illumina sequencing adapters. An Illumina MiSeq running the V2 300 kit was used to sequence the TRG and TRD amplicons, producing 150 bp paired-end reads. The original pipeline was this. Before any further analysis, FastQC version 0.11.8 was used to check read quality. Reads were aligned against the TRG or TRD reference genes from GenBank, and CDR3 sequences were constructed using MiXCR version 3.0.3. Default MiXCR settings were kept, except that 3 rather than 5 consecutive nucleotides were used to assemble TRDD gene segments. VDJtools version 1.2.1 calculated N additions, CDR3 length, J segment length and clonotype sharing between samples. Out-of-frame CDR3 sequences and those containing stop codons were excluded from analysis. Infant repertoires were assessed for overlap with previously published fetal, cord blood and adult blood Vgamma9Vdelta2 repertoires. Identical DNA sequences were merged into single rows after TCRdb reprocessed the public reads with CATT. These V and J calls are TCRdb output, not the study's own analysis. This sample gives approximately 830 delta-chain clones in total; approximately 50% of them show up just once. The top ten constitute roughly 31% of the sample.

The sequencing sample was made of gamma-delta T cells from blood. The clonotype comes from a child younger than 10 born to a mother with Toxoplasma gondii infection during pregnancy, either congenitally infected or uninfected (not recorded which). The chain couples TRDV2 to TRDJ3, with 8 bases matching TRDD3. The DNA sequence follows: TGTGCCTGTGACGGGATACGCTCATGGGACACCCGACAGATGTTTTTC. Its translation reads: CACDGIRSWDTRQMFF.